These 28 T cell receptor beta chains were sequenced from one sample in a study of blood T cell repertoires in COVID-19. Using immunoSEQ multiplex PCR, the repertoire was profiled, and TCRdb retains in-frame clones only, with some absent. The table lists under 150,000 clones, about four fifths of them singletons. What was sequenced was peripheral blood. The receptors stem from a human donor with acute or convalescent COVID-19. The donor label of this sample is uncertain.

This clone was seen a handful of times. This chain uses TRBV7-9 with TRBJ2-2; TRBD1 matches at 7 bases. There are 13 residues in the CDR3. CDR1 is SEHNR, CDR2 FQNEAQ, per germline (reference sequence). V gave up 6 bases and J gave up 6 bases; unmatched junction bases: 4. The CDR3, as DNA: TGTGCCAGCAGGGATACAGGGGCCGGGGAGCTGTTTTTT. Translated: CASRDTGAGELFF.

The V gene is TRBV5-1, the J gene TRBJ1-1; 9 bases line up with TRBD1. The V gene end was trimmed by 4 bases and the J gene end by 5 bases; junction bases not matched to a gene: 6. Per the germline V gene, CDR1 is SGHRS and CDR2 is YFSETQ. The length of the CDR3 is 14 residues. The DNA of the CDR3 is TGCGCCAGCAGCCTGGGACAGGGTGGAACTGAAGCTTTCTTT. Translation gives CASSLGQGGTEAFF.

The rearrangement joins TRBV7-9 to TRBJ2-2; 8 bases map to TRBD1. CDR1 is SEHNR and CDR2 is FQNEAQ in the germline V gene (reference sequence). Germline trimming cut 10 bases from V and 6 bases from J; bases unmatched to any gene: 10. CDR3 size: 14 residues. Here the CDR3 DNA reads TGTGCCACCAGACTGGCAGGGGGCTCCGGGGAGCTGTTTTTT. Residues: CATRLAGGSGELFF. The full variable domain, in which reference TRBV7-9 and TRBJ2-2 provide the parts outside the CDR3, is DTGVSQNPRHKITKRGQNVTFRCDPISEHNRLYWYRQTLGQGPEFLTYFQNEAQLEKSRLLSDRFSAERPKGSFSTLEIQRTEQGDSAMYLCATRLAGGSGELFFGEGSRLTVL.

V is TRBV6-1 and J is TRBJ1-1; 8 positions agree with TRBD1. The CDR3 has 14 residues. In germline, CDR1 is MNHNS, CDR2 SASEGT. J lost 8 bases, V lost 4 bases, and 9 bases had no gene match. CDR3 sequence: CASSARGWTGEAFF. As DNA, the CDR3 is TGTGCCAGCAGTGCCCGTGGATGGACAGGGGAAGCTTTCTTT.

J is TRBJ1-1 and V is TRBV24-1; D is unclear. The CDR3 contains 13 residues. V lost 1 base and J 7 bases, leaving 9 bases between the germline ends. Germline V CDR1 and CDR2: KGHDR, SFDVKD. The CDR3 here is CATSDLGGLEAFF. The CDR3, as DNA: TGTGCCACCAGTGATTTAGGCGGCCTTGAAGCTTTCTTT.

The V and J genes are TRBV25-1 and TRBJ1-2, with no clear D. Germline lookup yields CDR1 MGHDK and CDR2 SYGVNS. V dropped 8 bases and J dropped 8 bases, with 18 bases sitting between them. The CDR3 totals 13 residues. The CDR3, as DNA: TGTGCCAGCTCTCCTAGGAGGGCGGACGGCTACACCTTC. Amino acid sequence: CASSPRRADGYTF.

CDR3 amino acids: CASKLGTGDFREFF. CDR3 DNA: TGCGCCAGCAAATTAGGGACAGGTGATTTTCGGGAGTTCTTC. The chain joins TRBV5-1 to TRBJ2-1; 8 bases align to TRBD1. CDR1 and CDR2 (germline): SGHRS, YFSETQ. V gave up 6 bases and J gave up 14 bases; unmatched junction bases: 16. This CDR3 has 14 residues.

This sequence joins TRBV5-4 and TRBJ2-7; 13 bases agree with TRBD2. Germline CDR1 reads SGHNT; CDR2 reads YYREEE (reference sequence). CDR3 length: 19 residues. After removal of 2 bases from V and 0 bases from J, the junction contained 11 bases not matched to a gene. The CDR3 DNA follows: TGTGCCAGCAGCTTAGGCTCGCGGGGACTAGCGGGGTTCTCCTACGAGCAGTACGTC. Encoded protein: CASSLGSRGLAGFSYEQYV.

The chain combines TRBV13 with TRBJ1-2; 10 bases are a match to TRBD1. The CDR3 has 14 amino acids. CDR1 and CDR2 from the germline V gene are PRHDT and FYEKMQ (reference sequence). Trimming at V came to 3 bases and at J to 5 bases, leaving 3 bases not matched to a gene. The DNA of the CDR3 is TGTGCCAGCAGCTTGGGACAGGGGTGGTATGGCTACACCTTC. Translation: CASSLGQGWYGYTF. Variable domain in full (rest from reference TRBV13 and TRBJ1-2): AAGVIQSPRHLIKEKRETATLKCYPIPRHDTVYWYQQGPGQDPQFLISFYEKMQSDKGSIPDRFSAQQFSDYHSELNMSSLELGDSALYFCASSLGQGWYGYTFGSGTRLTVV.

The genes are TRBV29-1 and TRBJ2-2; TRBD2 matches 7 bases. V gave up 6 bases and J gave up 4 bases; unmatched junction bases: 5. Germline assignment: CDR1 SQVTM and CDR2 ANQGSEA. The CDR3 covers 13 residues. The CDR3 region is CSVWEGFTGELFF. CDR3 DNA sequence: TGCAGCGTATGGGAGGGTTTCACCGGGGAGCTGTTTTTT.

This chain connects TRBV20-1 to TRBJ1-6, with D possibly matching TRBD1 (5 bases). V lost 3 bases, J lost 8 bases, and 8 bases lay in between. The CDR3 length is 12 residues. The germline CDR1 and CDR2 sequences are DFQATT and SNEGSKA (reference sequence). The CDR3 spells CSASDRYSPLHF. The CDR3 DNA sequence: TGCAGTGCTAGTGACAGATATTCACCCCTCCACTTT.

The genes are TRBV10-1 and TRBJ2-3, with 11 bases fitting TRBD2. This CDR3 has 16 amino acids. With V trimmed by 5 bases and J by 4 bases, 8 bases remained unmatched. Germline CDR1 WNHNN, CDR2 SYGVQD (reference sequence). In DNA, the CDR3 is TGCGCCAGCAGTCTAGCGGGGGGCCTTGGGTCAGATACGCAGTATTTT. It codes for CASSLAGGLGSDTQYF.

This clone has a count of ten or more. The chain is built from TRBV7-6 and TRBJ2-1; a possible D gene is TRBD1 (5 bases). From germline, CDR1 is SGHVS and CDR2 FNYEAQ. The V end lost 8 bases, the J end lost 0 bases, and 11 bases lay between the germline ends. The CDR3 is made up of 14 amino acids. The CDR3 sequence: CASSQVSSYNEQFF. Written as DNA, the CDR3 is TGTGCCAGCTCACAGGTTAGCTCCTACAATGAGCAGTTCTTC. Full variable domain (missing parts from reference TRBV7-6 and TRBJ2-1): GAGVSQSPRYKVTKRGQDVALRCDPISGHVSLYWYRQALGQGPEFLTYFNYEAQQDKSGLPNDRFSAERPEGSISTLTIQRTEQRDSAMYRCASSQVSSYNEQFFGPGTRLTVL.

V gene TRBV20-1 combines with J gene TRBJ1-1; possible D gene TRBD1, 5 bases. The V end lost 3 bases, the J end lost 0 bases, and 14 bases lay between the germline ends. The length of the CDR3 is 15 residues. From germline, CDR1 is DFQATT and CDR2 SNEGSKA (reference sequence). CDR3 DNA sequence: TGCAGTGCTAGTAGCCTAAGGGGAATGAACACTGAAGCTTTCTTT. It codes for CSASSLRGMNTEAFF.

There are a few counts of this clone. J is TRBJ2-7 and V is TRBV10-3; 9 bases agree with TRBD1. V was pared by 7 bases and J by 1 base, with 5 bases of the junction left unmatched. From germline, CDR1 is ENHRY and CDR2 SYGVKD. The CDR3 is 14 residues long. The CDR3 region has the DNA TGTGCCATCAAACCGGGACAGGGTTCCTACGAGCAGTACTTC. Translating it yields CAIKPGQGSYEQYF.

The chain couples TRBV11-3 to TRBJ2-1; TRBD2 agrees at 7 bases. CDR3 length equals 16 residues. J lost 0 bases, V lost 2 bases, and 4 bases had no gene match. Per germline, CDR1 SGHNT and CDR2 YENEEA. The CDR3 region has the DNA TGTGCCAGCAGCTTACTGGGCGGGAGCTCCTACAATGAGCAGTTCTTC. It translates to CASSLLGGSSYNEQFF.

CDR3 coding DNA: TGCGCCAGCAGCTATATTGGGGGGGAATCCTACGAGCAGTACTTC. Translated: CASSYIGGESYEQYF. J is TRBJ2-7 and V is TRBV5-1; 7 positions agree with TRBD2. The CDR3 is 15 residues long. The trim removed 3 bases at V and 1 base at J, leaving 7 bases unmatched. Germline CDR1 SGHRS, CDR2 YFSETQ.

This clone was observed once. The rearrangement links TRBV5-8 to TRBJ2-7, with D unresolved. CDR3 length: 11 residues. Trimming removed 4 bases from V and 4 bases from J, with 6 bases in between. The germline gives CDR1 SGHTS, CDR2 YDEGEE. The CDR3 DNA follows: TGTGCCAGCAGCGTTAAATACGAGCAGTACGTC. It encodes CASSVKYEQYV.

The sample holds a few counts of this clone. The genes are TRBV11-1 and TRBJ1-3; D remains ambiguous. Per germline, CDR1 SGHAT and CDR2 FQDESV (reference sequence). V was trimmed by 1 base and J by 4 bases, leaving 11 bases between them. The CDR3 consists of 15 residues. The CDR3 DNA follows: TGTGCCAGCAGCTTAGACCGGTTCTACGGAAACACCATATATTTT. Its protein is CASSLDRFYGNTIYF. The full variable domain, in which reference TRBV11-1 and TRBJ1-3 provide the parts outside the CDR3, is EAEVAQSPRYKITEKSQAVAFWCDPISGHATLYWYRQILGQGPELLVQFQDESVVDDSQLPKDRFSAERLKGVDSTLKIQPAELGDSAMYLCASSLDRFYGNTIYFGEGSWLTVV.

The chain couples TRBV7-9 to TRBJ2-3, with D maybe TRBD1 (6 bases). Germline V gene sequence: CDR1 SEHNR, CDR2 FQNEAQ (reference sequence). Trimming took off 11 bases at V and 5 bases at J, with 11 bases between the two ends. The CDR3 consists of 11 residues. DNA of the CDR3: TGTGCCGGCGACAGGTTAGATACGCAGTATTTT. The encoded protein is CAGDRLDTQYF.

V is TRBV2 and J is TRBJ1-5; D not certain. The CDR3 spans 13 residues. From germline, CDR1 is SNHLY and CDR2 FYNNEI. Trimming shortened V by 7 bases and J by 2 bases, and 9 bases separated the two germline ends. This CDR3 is CASKSHGNQPQHF. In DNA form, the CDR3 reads TGTGCCAGCAAGAGCCATGGCAATCAGCCCCAGCATTTT.

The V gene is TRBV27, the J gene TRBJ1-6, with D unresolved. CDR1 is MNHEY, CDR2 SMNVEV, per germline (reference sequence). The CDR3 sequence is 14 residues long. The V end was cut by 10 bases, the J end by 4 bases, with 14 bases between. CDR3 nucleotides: TGTGCCACCCAGAGACACCAGTATAATTCACCCCTCCACTTT. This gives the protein CATQRHQYNSPLHF.

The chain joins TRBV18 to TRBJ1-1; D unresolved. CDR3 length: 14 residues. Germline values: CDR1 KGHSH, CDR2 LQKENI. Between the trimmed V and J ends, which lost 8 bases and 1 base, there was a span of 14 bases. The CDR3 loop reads CASLESRENTEAFF. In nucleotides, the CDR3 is TGTGCCAGCCTTGAGTCGAGAGAGAACACTGAAGCTTTCTTT. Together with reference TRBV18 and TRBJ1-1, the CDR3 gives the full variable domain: NAGVMQNPRHLVRRRGQEARLRCSPMKGHSHVYWYRQLPEEGLKFMVYLQKENIIDESGMPKERFSAEFPKEGPSILRIQQVVRGDSAAYFCASLESRENTEAFFGQGTRLTVV.

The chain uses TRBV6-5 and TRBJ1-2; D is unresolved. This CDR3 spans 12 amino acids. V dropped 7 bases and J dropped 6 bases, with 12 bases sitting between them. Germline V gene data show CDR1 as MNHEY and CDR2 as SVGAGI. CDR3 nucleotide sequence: TGTGCCAGCACCCTAGACCTGAATGGCTACACCTTC. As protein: CASTLDLNGYTF.

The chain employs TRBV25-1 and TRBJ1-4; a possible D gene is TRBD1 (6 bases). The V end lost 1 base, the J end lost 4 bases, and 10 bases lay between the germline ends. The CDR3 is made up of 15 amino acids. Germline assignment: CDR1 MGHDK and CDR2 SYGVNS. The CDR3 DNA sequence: TGTGCCAGCAGTGAATGGGGGCAGCTTAATGAAAAACTGTTTTTT. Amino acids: CASSEWGQLNEKLFF.

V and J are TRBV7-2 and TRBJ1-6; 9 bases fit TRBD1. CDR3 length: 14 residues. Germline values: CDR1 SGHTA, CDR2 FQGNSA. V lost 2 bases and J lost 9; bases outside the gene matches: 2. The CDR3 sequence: CASSLTGGGSPLHF. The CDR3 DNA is TGTGCCAGCAGCTTAACAGGGGGCGGTTCACCCCTCCACTTT.

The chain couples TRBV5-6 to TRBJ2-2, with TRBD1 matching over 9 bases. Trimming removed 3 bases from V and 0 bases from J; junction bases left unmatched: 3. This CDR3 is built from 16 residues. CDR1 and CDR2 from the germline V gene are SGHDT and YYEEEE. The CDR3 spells CASSWTGAPNTGELFF. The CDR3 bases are TGTGCCAGCAGCTGGACAGGGGCCCCGAACACCGGGGAGCTGTTTTTT.

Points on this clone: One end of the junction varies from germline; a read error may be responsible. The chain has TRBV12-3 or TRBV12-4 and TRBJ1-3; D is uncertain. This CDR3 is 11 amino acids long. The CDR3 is CASSSAVTLYF. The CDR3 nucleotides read TGTGCCAGCAGTTCCGCAGTCACCTTATATTTT.